This T cell receptor beta chain was recorded in a study of T cell changes during pregnancy in multiple sclerosis. Profiled with immunoSEQ multiplex PCR; TCRdb holds only in-frame clones, not every one. The sample lists nearly 110,000 clones; around 90% were seen once. Trimming left V 5 bases short and J 0 bases short, with 16 bases between. The CDR3 is 16 amino acids. The germline gives CDR1 LNHDA, CDR2 SQIVND (reference sequence). This clone came up a few times. The specimen comprised peripheral blood, sampled after pregnancy. The receptor was isolated from a female donor with multiple sclerosis, enrolled in a pregnancy study. V is TRBV19 and J is TRBJ1-2; possibly TRBD1 for D (6 bases). As DNA, the CDR3 is TGTGCCAGTAGTGCGACCCGGACAGCATCTAACTATGGCTACACCTTC. The encoded protein is CASSATRTASNYGYTF.